This T cell receptor beta chain was captured by sequencing in a study of identical twins. In TCRdb, the 5' RACE reads were re-called with MiXCR into one record per CDR3 protein. The sample lists some 760,000 distinct CDR3 sequences; roughly 18% were seen once. Worth noting for this clonotype: Its matching antigen is unknown.

CDR1 is KGHSH, CDR2 LQKENI, per germline. There are 15 residues in the CDR3. V dropped 3 bases and J dropped 2; count of bases not matched to a gene: 6. Study-wide points: Findings came from cross-sectional statistics, without long-term follow-up of donors. Models underpredicted monozygotic twin sharing of out-of-frame TCR alpha.

These data also featured in a second study, about T cells expressing NK-cell markers.

This clonotype was obtained from a woman under 30 in good health. Sequencing was carried out using PBMCs. This chain links TRBV18 with TRBJ2-7; 8 bases match TRBD1. The CDR3 spells CASSPQRTGTYEQYF. The CDR3, as DNA: TGTGCCAGCTCACCTCAAAGGACAGGGACCTACGAGCAGTACTTC.